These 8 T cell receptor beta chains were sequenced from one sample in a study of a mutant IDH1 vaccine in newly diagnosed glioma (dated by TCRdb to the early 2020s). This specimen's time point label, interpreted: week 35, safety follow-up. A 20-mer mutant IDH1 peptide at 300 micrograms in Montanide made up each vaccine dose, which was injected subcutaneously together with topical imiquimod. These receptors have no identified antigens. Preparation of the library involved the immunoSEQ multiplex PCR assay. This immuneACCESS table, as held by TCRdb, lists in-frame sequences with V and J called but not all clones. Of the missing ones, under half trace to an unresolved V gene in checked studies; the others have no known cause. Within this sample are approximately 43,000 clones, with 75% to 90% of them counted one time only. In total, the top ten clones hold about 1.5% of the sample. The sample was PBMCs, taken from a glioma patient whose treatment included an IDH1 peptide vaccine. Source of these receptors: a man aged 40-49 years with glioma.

The CDR3 DNA reads TGTGCCAGCGCGGAATTTAACACTGAAGCTTTCTTT. Its translation is CASAEFNTEAFF. This chain uses TRBV28 with TRBJ1-1, with D unclear. Germline CDR1 reads MDHEN; CDR2 reads SYDVKM. V was clipped by 8 bases and J by 2 bases, with 9 bases between them. This CDR3 spans 12 amino acids.

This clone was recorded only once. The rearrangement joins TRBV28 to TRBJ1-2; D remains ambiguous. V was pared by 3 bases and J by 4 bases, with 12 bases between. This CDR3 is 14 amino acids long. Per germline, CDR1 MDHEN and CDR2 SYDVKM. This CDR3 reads CASSLSGRVYGYTF. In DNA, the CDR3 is TGTGCCAGCAGTTTGAGCGGCAGAGTCTATGGCTACACCTTC.

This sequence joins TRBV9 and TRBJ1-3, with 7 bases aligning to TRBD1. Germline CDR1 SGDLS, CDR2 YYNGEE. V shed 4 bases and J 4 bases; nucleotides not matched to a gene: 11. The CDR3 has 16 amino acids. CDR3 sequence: CASSYGTAASGNTIYF. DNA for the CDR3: TGTGCCAGCAGCTACGGGACAGCAGCGTCCGGAAACACCATATATTTT. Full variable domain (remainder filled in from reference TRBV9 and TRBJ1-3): DSGVTQTPKHLITATGQRVTLRCSPRSGDLSVYWYQQSLDQGLQFLIQYYNGEERAKGNILERFSAQQFPDLHSELNLSSLELGDSALYFCASSYGTAASGNTIYFGEGSWLTVV.

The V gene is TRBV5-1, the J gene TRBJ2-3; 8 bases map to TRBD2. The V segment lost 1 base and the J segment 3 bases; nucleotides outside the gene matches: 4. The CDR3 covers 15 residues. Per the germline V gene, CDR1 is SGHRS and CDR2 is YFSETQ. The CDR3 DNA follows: TGCGCCAGCAGCTTGAAAGTAGCGGGGACAGATACGCAGTATTTT. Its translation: CASSLKVAGTDTQYF.

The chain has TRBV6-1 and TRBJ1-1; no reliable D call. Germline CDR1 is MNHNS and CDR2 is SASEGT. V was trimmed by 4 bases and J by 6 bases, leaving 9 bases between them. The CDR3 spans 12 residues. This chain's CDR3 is CASSVSRPEAFF. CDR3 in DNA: TGTGCCAGCAGTGTGAGTAGGCCTGAAGCTTTCTTT.

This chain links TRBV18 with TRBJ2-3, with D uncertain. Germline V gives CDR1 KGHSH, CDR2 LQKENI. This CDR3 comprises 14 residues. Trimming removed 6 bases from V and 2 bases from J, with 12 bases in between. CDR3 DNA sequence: TGTGCCAGCTCTAACATCGCCACCACAGATACGCAGTATTTT. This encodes CASSNIATTDTQYF. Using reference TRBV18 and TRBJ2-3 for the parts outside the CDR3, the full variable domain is NAGVMQNPRHLVRRRGQEARLRCSPMKGHSHVYWYRQLPEEGLKFMVYLQKENIIDESGMPKERFSAEFPKEGPSILRIQQVVRGDSAAYFCASSNIATTDTQYFGPGTRLTVL.

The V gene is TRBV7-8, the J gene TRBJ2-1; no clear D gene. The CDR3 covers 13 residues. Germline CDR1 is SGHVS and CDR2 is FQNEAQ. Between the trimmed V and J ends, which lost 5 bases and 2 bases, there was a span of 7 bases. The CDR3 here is CASSPDTYNEQFF. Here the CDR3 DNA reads TGTGCCAGCAGCCCCGACACCTACAATGAGCAGTTCTTC.

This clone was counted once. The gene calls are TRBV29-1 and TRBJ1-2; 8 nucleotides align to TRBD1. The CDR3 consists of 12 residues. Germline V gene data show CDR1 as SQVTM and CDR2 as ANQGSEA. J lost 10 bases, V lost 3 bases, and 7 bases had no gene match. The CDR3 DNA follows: TGCAGCGTTGAGACACAGGGGGAGTCCTACACCTTC. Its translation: CSVETQGESYTF.